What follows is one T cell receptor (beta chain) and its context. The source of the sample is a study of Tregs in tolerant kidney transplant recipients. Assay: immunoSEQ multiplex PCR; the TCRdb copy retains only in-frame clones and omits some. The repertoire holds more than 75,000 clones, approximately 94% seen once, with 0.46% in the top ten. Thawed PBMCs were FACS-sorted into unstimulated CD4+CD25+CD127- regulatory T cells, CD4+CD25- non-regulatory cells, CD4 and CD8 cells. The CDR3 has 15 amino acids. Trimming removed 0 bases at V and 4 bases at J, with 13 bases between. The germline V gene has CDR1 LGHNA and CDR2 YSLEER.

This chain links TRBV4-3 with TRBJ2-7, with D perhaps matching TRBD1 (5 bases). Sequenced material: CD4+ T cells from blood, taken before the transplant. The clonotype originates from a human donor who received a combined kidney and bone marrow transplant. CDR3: CASSQEPGQDYEQYF. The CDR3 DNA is TGCGCCAGCAGCCAAGAGCCAGGGCAGGATTACGAGCAGTACTTC.